This TCR beta chain was recorded in a study of early stage breast cancer tumors. Study information: Of fewer than 20 invasive breast tumors, about a dozen were hormone receptor-positive, HER2-negative. The study's findings and limits: Tumor and normal breast were distinguished via blood comparison in about 90% of the 16 patients. Bulk DNA sequencing of unsorted cells missed chain pairing and markers.

Comments on this clone: The antigen is undetermined.

Each sample had two DNA replicates, roughly 0.5 ug blood or 1.5 ug tissue. This table comes from immunoSEQ multiplex PCR, and its TCRdb copy is limited to in-frame clones, with some not included. The table lists around 48,000 clones, 75% to 95% of them singletons. CDR1 is WSHSY and CDR2 is SAAADI in the germline V gene. V shed 10 bases and J 8 bases; nucleotides not matched to a gene: 8. This CDR3 spans 12 amino acids. Sequencing input: blood. The chain links TRBV10-2 to TRBJ2-1, with 7 bases identical to TRBD2. This clonotype was obtained from a person aged 70 to 85 with breast cancer. For the CDR3, the DNA is TGCGCCATTGAGACTAGCAGGGATGAGCAGTTCTTC. It yields the protein CAIETSRDEQFF.